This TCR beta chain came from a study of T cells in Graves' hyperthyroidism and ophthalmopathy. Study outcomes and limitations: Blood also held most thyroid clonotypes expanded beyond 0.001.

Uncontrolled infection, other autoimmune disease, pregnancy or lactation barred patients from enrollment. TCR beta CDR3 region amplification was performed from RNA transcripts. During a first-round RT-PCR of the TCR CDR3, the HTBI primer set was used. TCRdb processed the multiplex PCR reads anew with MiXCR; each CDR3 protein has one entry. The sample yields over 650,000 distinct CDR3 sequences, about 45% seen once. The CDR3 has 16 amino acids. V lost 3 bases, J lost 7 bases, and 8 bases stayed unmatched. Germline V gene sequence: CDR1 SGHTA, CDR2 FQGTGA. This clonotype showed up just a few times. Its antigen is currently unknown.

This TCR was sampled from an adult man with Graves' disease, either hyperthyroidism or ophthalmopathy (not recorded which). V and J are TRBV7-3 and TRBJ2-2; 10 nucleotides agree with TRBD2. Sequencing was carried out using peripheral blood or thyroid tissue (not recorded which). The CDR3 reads CASSFVGLAGVGELFF. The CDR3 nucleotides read TGTGCCAGCAGCTTTGTCGGGCTAGCGGGGGTCGGGGAGCTGTTTTTT. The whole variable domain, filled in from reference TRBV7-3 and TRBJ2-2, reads GAGVSQTPSNKVTEKGKYVELRCDPISGHTALYWYRQSLGQGPEFLIYFQGTGAADDSGLPNDRFFAVRPEGSVSTLKIQRTERGDSAVYLCASSFVGLAGVGELFFGEGSRLTVL.